Below are 21 T cell receptor beta chains sequenced from a single sample in a study of T cells in Graves' hyperthyroidism and ophthalmopathy. Amplified TCR beta CDR3 regions came from RNA transcripts. When the TCR CDR3 underwent first-round RT-PCR, the HTBI primer set was used. In TCRdb, the multiplex PCR reads were re-called with MiXCR into one record per CDR3 protein. The table includes about 770,000 distinct CDR3 sequences, around 19% detected once. The sample taken for sequencing was blood. The receptors here all came from a woman aged 45-59 years with Graves' hyperthyroidism that later progressed to Graves' ophthalmopathy.

This clonotype was recorded at least ten times. CDR3 bases: TGTGCCTGGAGCCAGAGGTGGGACAAAAACATTCAGTACTTC. It codes for CAWSQRWDKNIQYF. The chain links TRBV30 to TRBJ2-4; D is ambiguous. This CDR3 region has 14 residues. V shed 3 bases and J shed 3 bases, with 12 bases lying between them. Germline V CDR1 and CDR2: GTSNPN, SVGIG (reference sequence).

This clonotype was seen many times. V is TRBV20-1 and J is TRBJ1-1, with a possible D match to TRBD1 (6 bases). This CDR3 comprises 14 residues. The V end was cut by 0 bases, the J end by 5 bases, with 13 bases between. The germline V gene encodes CDR1 DFQATT and CDR2 SNEGSKA (reference sequence). CDR3 region: CSARDRGARTEAFF. The CDR3 DNA sequence: TGCAGTGCTAGAGATCGGGGGGCGCGTACTGAAGCTTTCTTT.

The chain employs TRBV19 and TRBJ1-2, with 8 nucleotides matching TRBD1. V lost 5 bases, J lost 6 bases, and 5 bases stayed unmatched. In germline, CDR1 is LNHDA, CDR2 SQIVND (reference sequence). The CDR3 loop spans 13 amino acids. The CDR3 loop is CASSAQGGDGYTF. The DNA of the CDR3 is TGTGCCAGTAGTGCACAGGGGGGGGATGGCTACACCTTC.

This clonotype was counted many times. The J gene is TRBJ1-2, the V gene TRBV6-5; 7 bases align to TRBD1. The CDR3 contains 13 residues. Germline V lookup: CDR1 MNHEY, CDR2 SVGAGI. The junction had 2 bases not matched to a gene; V was cut back by 0 bases and J by 7 bases. The CDR3 region is CASSYSAGGGYTF. Here the CDR3 DNA reads TGTGCCAGCAGTTACTCGGCAGGGGGTGGCTACACCTTC.

This clonotype showed up just a few times. The V gene is TRBV6-5, the J gene TRBJ1-1; D unresolved. This CDR3 has 13 residues. V lost 2 bases and J lost 0, with 4 bases in between. Looked up from germline, CDR1 is MNHEY and CDR2 is SVGAGI. The CDR3 sequence is CASSYTLNTEAFF. The CDR3 DNA follows: TGTGCCAGCAGTTACACGCTGAACACTGAAGCTTTCTTT.

This clonotype was observed a handful of times. This sequence joins TRBV5-6 and TRBJ1-5; 9 nucleotides line up with TRBD1. Germline V gene data show CDR1 as SGHDT and CDR2 as YYEEEE. V lost 3 bases to trimming and J lost 1 base; unmatched junction nucleotides: 11. This CDR3 region has 18 residues. CDR3 bases: TGTGCCAGCAGCTATAGAAGGACAGGGGTTGGCAGCAATCAGCCCCAGCATTTT. It yields the protein CASSYRRTGVGSNQPQHF.

This clonotype was observed many times. This rearrangement joins TRBV3-1 to TRBJ1-1, with TRBD1 identical over 7 bases. J lost 7 bases, V lost 4 bases, and 9 bases had no gene match. The length of the CDR3 is 14 residues. Germline assignment: CDR1 LGHDT and CDR2 YNNKEL (reference sequence). As DNA, the CDR3 is TGTGCCAGCAGCCTAAACAGGGGTCGCAGTGAAGCTTTCTTT. It yields the protein CASSLNRGRSEAFF.

This rearrangement joins TRBV25-1 to TRBJ1-4; TRBD1 is a possible D gene (5 bases). V was shortened by 6 bases and J by 1 base, with 15 bases between the two germline ends. This CDR3 region has 16 residues. Germline V gene lookup returns CDR1 MGHDK and CDR2 SYGVNS. As DNA, the CDR3 is TGTGCCAGCAGGGGGGAGGCTAGCCGAACTAATGAAAAACTGTTTTTT. Translating it yields CASRGEASRTNEKLFF. The full variable domain, rest sourced from reference TRBV25-1 and TRBJ1-4, is EADIYQTPRYLVIGTGKKITLECSQTMGHDKMYWYQQDPGMELHLIHYSYGVNSTEKGDLSSESTVSRIRTEHFPLTLESARPSHTSQYLCASRGEASRTNEKLFFGSGTQLSVL.

This clonotype was observed a handful of times. J is TRBJ2-1 and V is TRBV6-1; unclear D gene. Trimming cost V 5 bases and J 0 bases, with 17 bases left between them. This CDR3 contains 17 residues. Germline values: CDR1 MNHNS, CDR2 SASEGT. CDR3 in amino acids: CASSPTNRGTSYNEQFF. Here the CDR3 DNA reads TGTGCCAGCAGTCCTACCAATCGAGGTACCTCCTACAATGAGCAGTTCTTC.

Comment on this clonotype: A much larger clone differs by one base, so this may be a read error. The rearrangement uses TRBV4-2 and TRBJ1-5; no reliable D call. This CDR3 has 12 amino acids. The V gene lost 6 bases and the J gene lost 3 bases, with 6 bases spanning the gap. Germline V gene lookup returns CDR1 LGHNA and CDR2 YNFKEQ. CDR3 in DNA: TGTGCCAGCAGTCCCCTCAATCAGCCCCAGCATTTT. This codes for CASSPLNQPQHF.

Notes on this clonotype: A much larger clone lies one base from this, so it may be a read error. The J gene is TRBJ2-7, the V gene TRBV13; 9 bases agree with TRBD1. CDR3 length: 13 residues. Looked up from germline, CDR1 is PRHDT and CDR2 is FYEKMQ (reference sequence). In DNA form, the CDR3 reads TGTGTCAGCGCACCGGGACAGGGTTACGAGCAGTACTTC. Its translation is CVSAPGQGYEQYF.

This clonotype appeared a few times. V and J are TRBV10-1 and TRBJ1-1; the match to TRBD1 covers 9 bases. The germline CDR1 and CDR2 sequences are WNHNN and SYGVQD (reference sequence). The CDR3 length is 13 residues. V was pared by 9 bases and J by 1 base, with 3 bases of the junction left unmatched. The CDR3 DNA is TGCGCCAGTCAGGACAGGGGGAACACTGAAGCTTTCTTT. Translating it yields CASQDRGNTEAFF.

This chain uses TRBV29-1 with TRBJ2-3; possibly TRBD1 for D (5 bases). This CDR3 contains 14 residues. Germline V gene lookup returns CDR1 SQVTM and CDR2 ANQGSEA. V lost 6 bases and J lost 2, with 15 bases in between. The CDR3 DNA is TGCAGCGTCGCGAAAGGGGCCCTCACAGATACGCAGTATTTT. Its translation: CSVAKGALTDTQYF.

This clonotype was recorded at least ten times. The genes are TRBV3-1 and TRBJ1-2, with D uncertain. The CDR3 consists of 13 residues. The germline gives CDR1 LGHDT, CDR2 YNNKEL (reference sequence). Trimming pared 0 bases from V and 7 bases from J, leaving 9 bases between. The CDR3 nucleotides are TGTGCCAGCAGCCAAGATCGCCCCGGTGGCTACACCTTC. Its protein is CASSQDRPGGYTF. The variable domain in full, completed from reference TRBV3-1 and TRBJ1-2, reads DTAVSQTPKYLVTQMGNDKSIKCEQNLGHDTMYWYKQDSKKFLKIMFSYNNKELIINETVPNRFSPKSPDKAHLNLHINSLELGDSAVYFCASSQDRPGGYTFGSGTRLTVV.

This clonotype occurred a few times. Sequence at one end of the junction differs from germline and may be a read error. The chain carries TRBV12-3 or TRBV12-4 and TRBJ1-1, with a possible D match to TRBD1 (6 bases). The CDR3 has 14 residues. Written as DNA, the CDR3 is TGTGCCAGCAGTCAACGGACAGCAAACACTGAAGCTTCCTTT. Encoded protein: CASSQRTANTEASF.

This clonotype was seen at least ten times. The J gene is TRBJ2-5, the V gene TRBV20-1; 11 bases fit TRBD1. V shed 5 bases and J 4 bases; nucleotides not matched to a gene: 9. Germline CDR1 DFQATT, CDR2 SNEGSKA (reference sequence). CDR3 length: 15 residues. The CDR3 loop reads CSAGTGQGAGETQYF. As DNA, the CDR3 is TGCAGTGCTGGCACCGGACAGGGGGCCGGAGAGACCCAGTACTTC.

The V gene is TRBV7-2, the J gene TRBJ1-6, with D possibly being TRBD1 (5 bases). V lost 5 bases and J lost 10, with 15 bases in between. This CDR3 has 14 residues. Germline CDR1 and CDR2: SGHTA and FQGNSA. The chain's CDR3 is CASSPSAGPSPLHF. CDR3 in DNA: TGTGCCAGCAGCCCCTCCGCGGGGCCATCACCCCTCCACTTT.

This clonotype was observed at least ten times. The rearrangement links TRBV12-3 or TRBV12-4 to TRBJ1-2, with D maybe TRBD1 (5 bases). This CDR3 contains 14 residues. Trimming stripped 0 bases from V and 4 bases from J, with 9 bases between. DNA for the CDR3: TGTGCCAGCAGTTTAGCAGGGGCCCGCTATGGCTACACCTTC. Residues: CASSLAGARYGYTF.

V and J are TRBV6-5 and TRBJ1-3; the D is unclear. CDR1 MNHEY and CDR2 SVGAGI come from the germline V gene. The length of the CDR3 is 17 residues. V gave up 2 bases and J gave up 4 bases, with 18 bases separating them. The CDR3 DNA follows: TGTGCCAGCAGTTACCGGCGTCGGGGAATCGAAGGAAACACCATATATTTT. Its protein product is CASSYRRRGIEGNTIYF.

This chain joins TRBV30 and TRBJ1-4; no clear D gene. Trimming took off 3 bases at V and 10 bases at J, with 15 bases between the two ends. The CDR3 spans 13 residues. The germline CDR1 and CDR2 sequences are GTSNPN and SVGIG (reference sequence). This chain's CDR3 is CAWSPRRGVKLFF. The CDR3 region has the DNA TGTGCCTGGAGCCCCAGGCGGGGAGTAAAACTGTTTTTT.

In its sample, this clonotype was seen many times. The V call is TRBV7-8, the J call TRBJ1-2; 9 positions agree with TRBD1. Germline CDR1 reads SGHVS; CDR2 reads FQNEAQ. This CDR3 region has 15 residues. V gave up 0 bases and J gave up 4 bases; unmatched junction bases: 3. The CDR3: CASSLAGQGVYGYTF. The CDR3, as DNA: TGTGCCAGCAGCTTAGCGGGACAGGGTGTCTATGGCTACACCTTC.